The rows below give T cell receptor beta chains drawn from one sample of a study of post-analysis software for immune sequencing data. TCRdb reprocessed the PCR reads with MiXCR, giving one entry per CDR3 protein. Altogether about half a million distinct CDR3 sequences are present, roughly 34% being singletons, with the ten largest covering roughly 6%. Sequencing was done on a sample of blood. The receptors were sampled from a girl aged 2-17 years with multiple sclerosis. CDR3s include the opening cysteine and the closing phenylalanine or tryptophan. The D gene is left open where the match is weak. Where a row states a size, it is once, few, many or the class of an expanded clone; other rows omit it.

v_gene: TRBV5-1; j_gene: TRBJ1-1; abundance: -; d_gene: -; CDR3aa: CASSPFRGGTEAFF; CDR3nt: TGCGCCAGCAGCCCTTTTAGGGGGGGCACTGAAGCTTTCTTT
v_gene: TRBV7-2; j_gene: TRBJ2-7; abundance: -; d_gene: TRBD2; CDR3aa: CASSWRGGGRYNEQYF; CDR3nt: TGTGCCAGCAGCTGGCGGGGCGGGGGGAGGTACAATGAGCAGTACTTC
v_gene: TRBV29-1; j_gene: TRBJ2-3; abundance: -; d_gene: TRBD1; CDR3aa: CSVEGRGFTDTQYF; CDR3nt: TGCAGCGTTGAGGGCAGGGGGTTCACAGATACGCAGTATTTT
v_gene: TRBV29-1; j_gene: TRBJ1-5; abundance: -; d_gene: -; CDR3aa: CSVRWAVDSNQPQHF; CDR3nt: TGCAGCGTTCGTTGGGCAGTTGATAGCAATCAGCCCCAGCATTTT
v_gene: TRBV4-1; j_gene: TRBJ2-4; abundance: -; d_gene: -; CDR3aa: CASSHPNTGPEGYIQYF; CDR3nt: TGCGCCAGCAGCCATCCTAACACCGGGCCCGAGGGATACATTCAGTACTTC
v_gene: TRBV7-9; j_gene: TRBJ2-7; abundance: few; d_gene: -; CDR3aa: CASSRWTGPGEQYF; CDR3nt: TGTGCCAGCAGCCGATGGACGGGGCCGGGCGAGCAGTACTTC
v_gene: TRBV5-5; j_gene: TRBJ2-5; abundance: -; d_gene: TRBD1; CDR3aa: CASSLPRDRGRGQYF; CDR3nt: TGTGCCAGTAGCTTACCCCGGGACAGGGGGAGGGGGCAGTACTTC
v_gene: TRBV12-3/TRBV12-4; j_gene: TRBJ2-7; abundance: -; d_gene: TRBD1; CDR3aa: CASSQPDRGNEQYF; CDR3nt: TGTGCCAGCAGTCAGCCCGACAGGGGTAACGAGCAGTACTTC
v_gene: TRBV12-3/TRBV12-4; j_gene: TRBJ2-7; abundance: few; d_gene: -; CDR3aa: CASTPPWGEQYF; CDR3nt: TGTGCCAGCACGCCCCCCTGGGGCGAGCAGTACTTC
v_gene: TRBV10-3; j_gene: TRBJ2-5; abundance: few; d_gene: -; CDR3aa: CAIMGEETQYF; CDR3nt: TGTGCCATCATGGGGGAAGAGACCCAGTACTTC
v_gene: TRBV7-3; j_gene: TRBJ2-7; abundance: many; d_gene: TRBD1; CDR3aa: CASSLDRGEQYF; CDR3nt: TGTGCCAGCAGCTTGGACAGGGGCGAGCAGTACTTC
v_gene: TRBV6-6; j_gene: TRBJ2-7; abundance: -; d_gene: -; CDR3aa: CASSSHDEQYF; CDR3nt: TGTGCCAGCAGTTCCCACGACGAGCAGTACTTC
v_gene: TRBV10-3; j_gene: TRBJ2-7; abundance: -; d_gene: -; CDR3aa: CAISEVTERGYEQYF; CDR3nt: TGTGCCATCAGTGAGGTGACCGAACGGGGCTACGAGCAGTACTTC
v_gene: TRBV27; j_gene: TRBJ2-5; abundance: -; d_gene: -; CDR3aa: CASSKLGYQETQYF; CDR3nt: TGTGCCAGCAGTAAGCTCGGGTACCAAGAGACCCAGTACTTC
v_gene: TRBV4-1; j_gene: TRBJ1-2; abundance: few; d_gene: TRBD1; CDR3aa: CASSQTRGRNYGYTF; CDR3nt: TGCGCCAGCAGCCAAACGAGGGGGCGAAACTATGGCTACACCTTC
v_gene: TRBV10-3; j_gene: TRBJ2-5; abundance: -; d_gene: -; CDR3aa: CAISSFGGQETQYF; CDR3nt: TGTGCCATCAGTTCCTTTGGGGGCCAAGAGACCCAGTACTTC